A selection of T cell receptor beta chains follows, all from one sample in a study of technical replicates of blood from several donors. Clones were sequenced by immunoSEQ multiplex PCR, and TCRdb holds only the in-frame ones, with some missing. This table holds fewer than 15,000 clones, 70% to 80% found once. What was sequenced was PBMCs. These receptors came from a human donor in good health. The CDR3 runs from the conserved cysteine through the conserved F or W. D genes are given only for firm matches. Clone size is given for some rows only: seen once, a few or many times, or a class if the clone is expanded.

>TRBJ2-1|TRBD2|TRBV7-9|-
CASSSIAGGTTSSYNEQFF
TGTGCCAGCAGCTCGATAGCGGGAGGCACCACCAGCTCCTACAATGAGCAGTTCTTC
>TRBJ1-5|-|TRBV19|-
CASSIDDRALSNQPQHF
TGTGCCAGTAGTATCGATGACAGAGCCCTTAGCAATCAGCCCCAGCATTTT
>TRBJ2-5|TRBD2|TRBV4-1|-
CASNIAGGPGETQYF
TGCGCCAGCAACATAGCGGGAGGGCCTGGGGAGACCCAGTACTTC
>TRBJ2-5|-|TRBV5-1|-
CASSLGRDQETQYF
TGCGCCAGCAGCTTGGGGCGGGACCAAGAGACCCAGTACTTC
>TRBJ2-5|-|TRBV11-1|-
CASSLSSPQETQYF
TGTGCCAGCAGCTTAAGCTCCCCCCAAGAGACCCAGTACTTC
>TRBJ2-1|TRBD2|TRBV14|-
CASSQVSGRANEQFF
TGTGCCAGCAGCCAAGTTAGCGGGAGGGCGAATGAGCAGTTCTTC
>TRBJ2-6|-|TRBV7-2|-
CASSLDWAGANVLTF
TGTGCCAGCAGCCTGGACTGGGCCGGGGCCAACGTCCTGACTTTC
>TRBJ2-1|TRBD1|TRBV7-9|-
CASSTSDRGGDEQFF
TGTGCCAGCAGCACGTCGGACAGGGGCGGTGATGAGCAGTTCTTC
>TRBJ1-1|-|TRBV5-1|few
CASSLAEGGTEAFF
TGCGCCAGCAGCTTGGCGGAGGGAGGCACTGAAGCTTTCTTT
>TRBJ2-1|TRBD1|TRBV11-2|-
CASSHRDRGYNEQFF
TGTGCCAGCAGCCACCGGGACAGGGGCTACAATGAGCAGTTCTTC
>TRBJ2-1|TRBD2|TRBV4-2|-
CASSPGGLAGGYNEQFF
TGTGCCAGCAGCCCCGGGGGACTAGCGGGAGGGTACAATGAGCAGTTCTTC
>TRBJ2-4|TRBD1|TRBV6-5|-
CASSPPGGLNIQYF
TGTGCCAGCAGTCCCCCAGGGGGCTTAAACATTCAGTACTTC
>TRBJ2-1|-|TRBV28|-
CASTIRGEQFF
TGTGCCAGCACCATAAGGGGCGAGCAGTTCTTC
>TRBJ2-1|TRBD2|TRBV30|-
CAWTHGTSGWNEQFF
TGTGCCTGGACACATGGGACTAGCGGGTGGAATGAGCAGTTCTTC
>TRBJ1-5|-|TRBV6-1|-
CASMGQTSNQPQHF
TGTGCCAGCATGGGGCAGACTAGCAATCAGCCCCAGCATTTT
>TRBJ2-1|-|TRBV5-6|few
CASSLEARGYEQFF
TGTGCCAGCAGCTTGGAGGCGAGGGGGTATGAGCAGTTCTTC
>TRBJ1-4|TRBD1|TRBV2|-
CASSGTGKVRTNEKLFF
TGTGCCAGCAGTGGGACAGGGAAAGTAAGAACTAATGAAAAACTGTTTTTT
>TRBJ2-2|TRBD1|TRBV6-1|-
CASSGQGDTGELFF
TGTGCCAGCAGTGGACAGGGGGACACCGGGGAGCTGTTTTTT
>TRBJ2-7|TRBD2|TRBV29-1|-
CSVEIVSRTSGLVHEQYF
TGCAGCGTTGAAATAGTCTCTCGGACTAGCGGTTTGGTGCACGAGCAGTACTTC
>TRBJ1-5|TRBD1|TRBV30|-
CAWNRQGGNQPQHF
TGTGCCTGGAACCGACAGGGAGGCAATCAGCCCCAGCATTTT
>TRBJ2-1|TRBD2|TRBV19|-
CATGGDSERQFF
TGTGCCACCGGGGGGGATTCTGAGCGGCAGTTCTTC
>TRBJ2-7|TRBD2|TRBV5-4|-
CASSLGLAGDSYEQYF
TGTGCCAGCAGCCTGGGACTAGCGGGGGACTCCTACGAGCAGTACTTC
>TRBJ2-7|-|TRBV20-1|-
CSARDLEQYF
TGCAGTGCTAGAGATCTTGAGCAGTACTTC
>TRBJ2-7|-|TRBV11-1|-
CASTLRQVYEQYF
TGTGCCAGCACCCTAAGACAGGTCTACGAGCAGTACTTC
>TRBJ2-3|-|TRBV27|-
CASSSDSHTDTQYF
TGTGCCAGCAGTTCGGACAGCCACACAGATACGCAGTATTTT
>TRBJ2-3|TRBD2|TRBV28|-
CASSPSGVSTDTQYF
TGTGCCAGCAGTCCTAGCGGGGTGAGCACAGATACGCAGTATTTT
>TRBJ2-1|-|TRBV21-1|-
CASSKGCLERGEQFF
TGTGCCAGCAGCAAAGGTTGTCTAGAAAGGGGTGAGCAGTTCTTC
>TRBJ2-2|-|TRBV28|-
CASNAELNTGELFF
TGTGCCAGCAACGCGGAGCTGAACACCGGGGAGCTGTTTTTT
>TRBJ2-5|TRBD1|TRBV29-1|-
CSVGGTGQETQYF
TGCAGCGTTGGGGGGACAGGCCAAGAGACCCAGTACTTC
>TRBJ2-3|TRBD2|TRBV7-9|-
CASSFRALAGLADTQYF
TGTGCCAGCAGTTTTAGGGCACTAGCGGGACTTGCAGATACGCAGTATTTT
>TRBJ2-7|-|TRBV29-1|-
CSVGMGLLSSYEQYF
TGCAGCGTTGGGATGGGACTTTTAAGCTCCTACGAGCAGTACTTC